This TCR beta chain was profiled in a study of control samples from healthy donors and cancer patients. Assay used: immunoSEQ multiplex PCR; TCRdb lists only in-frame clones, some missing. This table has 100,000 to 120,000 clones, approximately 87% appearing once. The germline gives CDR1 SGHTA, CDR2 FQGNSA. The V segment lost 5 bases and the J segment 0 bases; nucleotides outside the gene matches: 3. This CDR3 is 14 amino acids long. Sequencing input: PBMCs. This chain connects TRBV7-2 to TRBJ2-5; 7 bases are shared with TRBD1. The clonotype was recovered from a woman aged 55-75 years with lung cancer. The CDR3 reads CASSRDRYQETQYF. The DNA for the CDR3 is TGTGCCAGCAGCCGGGACAGATACCAAGAGACCCAGTACTTC. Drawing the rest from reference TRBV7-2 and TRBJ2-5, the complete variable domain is GAGVSQSPSNKVTEKGKDVELRCDPISGHTALYWYRQSLGQGLEFLIYFQGNSAPDKSGLPSDRFSAERTGGSVSTLTIQRTQQEDSAVYLCASSRDRYQETQYFGPGTRLLVL.